A single TCR beta chain is shown here with its context. This sample is drawn from a study of blood T cell repertoires in COVID-19. Background on the study: Specimens from acute and convalescent COVID-19 originated in the United States, Italy and Spain. PBMCs, B-cell-depleted T cells, or T cells were the source of the cDNA or gDNA that made up the material.

In the original analysis: Estimation of nucleated cell counts relied on the amplification of reference gene primers. Profiling relied on immunoSEQ multiplex PCR, and the TCRdb table lists in-frame clones only, not all of them. Clone size and V and J calls were adopted from that table, with D and trimming inferred from the DNA. The table shows tens of thousands of clones, with about 77% occurring only once. The CDR3 covers 11 residues. Trimming shortened V by 5 bases and J by 5 bases, and 7 bases separated the two germline ends. Germline CDR1 MNHEY, CDR2 SVGAGI. The genes are TRBV6-5 and TRBJ2-7; no definite D call. The sequence derives from a man at least 80 years old with active or convalescent COVID-19. Sequencing input: peripheral blood. CDR3 sequence reads: CASSRLHEQYF. CDR3 DNA sequence: TGTGCCAGCAGTCGACTCCACGAGCAGTACTTC.